What follows are 28 T cell receptor beta chains derived from one specimen sequenced in a study of beta chain features in type 1 diabetes (dated 2018 in TCRdb). Their antigen targets remain unknown. Library preparation employed the immunoSEQ multiplex PCR assay. The High Capacity cDNA Reverse Transcription Kit was used to reverse transcribe all of the isolated RNA, meaning that expressed TCRB transcripts were what got sequenced. The table comes from immuneACCESS by way of TCRdb, which keeps in-frame sequences with V and J called. Part of the clones is missing from these tables; in studies checked, under half for an unresolved V gene and the rest for unknown reasons. A total of about 340,000 clones appear in this sample, approximately 10% of them only once. The biggest ten clones account for more than 0.8% of the sample. What the research found in general, with its limitations: In all four CD4+ subsets, TCRB CDR3 length was moderately but significantly shorter in type 1 diabetes patients.

The sample consisted of central memory CD4+ T cells from blood. The receptors derive from a man in his thirties or forties with type 1 diabetes.

This rearrangement joins TRBV12-5 to TRBJ2-5; D might be TRBD1 (5 bases). Trimming pared 7 bases from V and 7 bases from J, leaving 19 bases between. Germline V gives CDR1 LGHNT, CDR2 FRNRAP. The CDR3 totals 14 residues. CDR3 nucleotides: TGTGCTAGTGCCCGCGACAGTTCGAGAGGGACCCAGTACTTC. Its protein is CASARDSSRGTQYF.

The rearrangement links TRBV28 to TRBJ1-2; D unclear. The CDR3 spans 12 residues. Germline-derived CDR1 and CDR2 are MDHEN and SYDVKM. Trimming pared 8 bases from V and 3 bases from J, leaving 10 bases between. The CDR3 loop is CASEGGDYGYTF. The CDR3 DNA reads TGTGCCAGCGAAGGAGGAGACTATGGCTACACCTTC.

About this clone: Within the sample, other DNA sequences also encode this same CDR3. J is TRBJ1-1 and V is TRBV15; D gene uncertain. In germline, CDR1 is LNHNV, CDR2 YYDKDF (reference sequence). The CDR3 spans 13 residues. The V gene lost 1 base and the J gene lost 0 bases, with 3 bases spanning the gap. The CDR3 is CATSRGVNTEAFF. The CDR3 region has the DNA TGTGCCACCAGCAGAGGGGTGAACACTGAAGCTTTCTTT.

This clone was counted between two and nine times. This sequence joins TRBV19 and TRBJ2-6; perhaps TRBD1 as D (6 bases). CDR1 and CDR2 (germline): LNHDA, SQIVND (reference sequence). Trimming removed 5 bases from V and 2 bases from J, with 13 bases in between. There are 16 residues in the CDR3. The CDR3 coding sequence is TGTGCCAGTAGTCCCAGACAGGTTGCTGGGGCCAACGTCCTGACTTTC. Protein: CASSPRQVAGANVLTF.

This clone has only a few counts. The chain combines TRBV6-6 with TRBJ1-2, with D possibly being TRBD1 (5 bases). The ends were cut back, 2 bases at V and 11 bases at J, with 12 bases in the middle. The CDR3 runs to 12 residues. The V gene's germline CDR1 is MNHNY and CDR2 SVGAGI (reference sequence). The CDR3 coding sequence is TGTGCCAGCAGTTACGAGGGACGGGATTACACCTTC. Its protein is CASSYEGRDYTF.

Comment on this clone: This may come from a read error, since a much larger clone is one base off. The gene calls are TRBV7-9 and TRBJ2-5, with no clear D. Trimming shortened V by 5 bases and J by 1 base, and 2 bases separated the two germline ends. CDR1 SEHNR and CDR2 FQNEAQ come from the germline V gene (reference sequence). The CDR3 runs 11 residues. The CDR3 is CASSIQETQYF. Written as DNA, the CDR3 is TGTGCCAGCAGCATCCAAGAGACCCAGTACTTC.

V usage is TRBV7-9 and J usage is TRBJ2-5; D might be TRBD1 or TRBD2, each matching 5 bases. The CDR3 length is 15 residues. The V gene lost 4 bases and the J gene lost 4 bases, with 16 bases spanning the gap. The germline gives CDR1 SEHNR, CDR2 FQNEAQ (reference sequence). The CDR3 spells CASSSQGELIETQYF. The CDR3 coding sequence is TGTGCCAGCAGCTCCCAAGGGGAGCTTATAGAGACCCAGTACTTC. The full variable domain, in which reference TRBV7-9 and TRBJ2-5 provide the parts outside the CDR3, is DTGVSQNPRHKITKRGQNVTFRCDPISEHNRLYWYRQTLGQGPEFLTYFQNEAQLEKSRLLSDRFSAERPKGSFSTLEIQRTEQGDSAMYLCASSSQGELIETQYFGPGTRLLVL.

This clone was counted a few times. The V call is TRBV2, the J call TRBJ1-3; D is undetermined. The CDR3 contains 11 residues. CDR1 SNHLY and CDR2 FYNNEI come from the germline V gene. V was pared by 6 bases and J by 8 bases, with 8 bases between. CDR3 coding DNA: TGTGCCAGCAGGGACGGGGACACCATATATTTT. This codes for CASRDGDTIYF.

V gene TRBV7-9 combines with J gene TRBJ1-3; TRBD1 agrees at 7 bases. Germline values: CDR1 SEHNR, CDR2 FQNEAQ (reference sequence). J lost 3 bases, V lost 5 bases, and 4 bases had no gene match. The CDR3 is made up of 14 amino acids. In DNA form, the CDR3 reads TGTGCCAGCAGCCCCAGGGGGATTGGAAACACCATATATTTT. Translating it yields CASSPRGIGNTIYF.

This clone was counted a few times. The rearrangement links TRBV10-3 to TRBJ2-7; tentative D call: TRBD2 (5 bases). V lost 5 bases and J lost 3, with 8 bases in between. Looked up from germline, CDR1 is ENHRY and CDR2 is SYGVKD. CDR3 length: 12 residues. Written as DNA, the CDR3 is TGTGCCATCAGTCGGGGATACTACGAGCAGTACTTC. The encoded protein is CAISRGYYEQYF.

This sequence joins TRBV5-1 and TRBJ2-1, with D unclear. This CDR3 comprises 13 residues. CDR1 and CDR2 (germline): SGHRS, YFSETQ. Trimming took off 6 bases at V and 7 bases at J, with 14 bases between the two ends. The CDR3 loop reads CASTPAARNEQFF. The CDR3 DNA reads TGCGCCAGCACCCCCGCAGCAAGAAATGAGCAGTTCTTC.

This clone occurred a few times. The chain joins TRBV11-2 to TRBJ2-2, with 9 bases lining up with TRBD1. This CDR3 region has 14 residues. After removal of 5 bases from V and 5 bases from J, the junction contained 3 bases not matched to a gene. Per the germline V gene, CDR1 is SGHAT and CDR2 is FQNNGV. This CDR3 reads CASSPDRGTGELFF. The CDR3, as DNA: TGTGCCAGCAGCCCAGACAGGGGGACCGGGGAGCTGTTTTTT.

This clone has a count of ten or more. V is TRBV25-1 and J is TRBJ1-4, with D hard to call. Looked up from germline, CDR1 is MGHDK and CDR2 is SYGVNS. V gave up 5 bases and J gave up 5 bases, with 3 bases separating them. There are 11 residues in the CDR3. The CDR3 protein is CASSLNEKLFF. CDR3 nucleotide sequence: TGTGCCAGCAGTCTCAATGAAAAACTGTTTTTT.

This clone was seen at least ten times. Other nucleotide sequences in the sample specify the same CDR3. J is TRBJ2-1 and V is TRBV18, with a possible D match to TRBD2 (5 bases). CDR1 is KGHSH, CDR2 LQKENI, per germline. V was cut by 0 bases and J by 6 bases, with 9 bases left in between. This CDR3 has 14 amino acids. The CDR3 DNA sequence: TGTGCCAGCTCACCACCCCGCAGCGGCAATGAGCAGTTCTTC. Encoded protein: CASSPPRSGNEQFF.

V gene TRBV6-5 combines with J gene TRBJ2-5; 8 bases fit TRBD1. CDR1 is MNHEY, CDR2 SVGAGI, per germline. The ends lost 4 bases at V and 4 bases at J; junction bases unmatched: 5. The length of the CDR3 is 14 residues. The CDR3 loop reads CASSSTGVRETQYF. The CDR3 region has the DNA TGTGCCAGCAGTTCGACAGGGGTTAGAGAGACCCAGTACTTC.

This clone was seen more than once but under ten times. The chain has TRBV4-3 and TRBJ1-2; D not resolved. Germline lookup yields CDR1 LGHNA and CDR2 YSLEER. The CDR3 runs to 15 residues. Trimming cost V 3 bases and J 3 bases, with 14 bases left between them. In DNA, the CDR3 is TGCGCCAGCAGCCAGGACCGAGTTTCCTACTATGGCTACACCTTC. It is translated as CASSQDRVSYYGYTF.

This clone was counted only a few times. This rearrangement joins TRBV7-2 to TRBJ2-3, with unresolved D. Germline lookup yields CDR1 SGHTA and CDR2 FQGNSA. With 5 bases removed from V and 4 bases from J, the gap between germline ends came to 7 bases. The CDR3 is 12 amino acids. This CDR3 reads CASSLVADTQYF. In DNA form, the CDR3 reads TGTGCCAGCAGCCTGGTTGCAGATACGCAGTATTTT.

V and J are TRBV5-1 and TRBJ2-3, with a weak D call TRBD2 (6 bases). In germline, CDR1 is SGHRS, CDR2 YFSETQ. The V end was cut by 4 bases, the J end by 8 bases, with 20 bases between. There are 15 residues in the CDR3. CDR3 in amino acids: CASSGGASDRGTQYF. The CDR3 DNA reads as TGCGCCAGCAGCGGCGGGGCTAGCGATAGGGGTACGCAGTATTTT.

The chain recombines TRBV30 with TRBJ1-5; D perhaps matches TRBD1 (6 bases). The CDR3 is 13 residues long. V was shortened by 7 bases and J by 9 bases, with 19 bases between the two germline ends. Germline-derived CDR1 and CDR2 are GTSNPN and SVGIG (reference sequence). This CDR3 reads CAYTTGPYGPQHF. CDR3 bases: TGTGCCTACACGACAGGCCCTTATGGGCCCCAGCATTTT.

This clone was found a few times. The V call is TRBV10-1, the J call TRBJ2-5; D not certain. This CDR3 comprises 14 residues. The germline CDR1 and CDR2 sequences are WNHNN and SYGVQD (reference sequence). Trimming pared 3 bases from V and 5 bases from J, leaving 13 bases between. CDR3 protein: CASSDQVNRETQYF. DNA of the CDR3: TGCGCCAGCAGTGACCAGGTTAATAGGGAGACCCAGTACTTC.

This clone was recorded many times. The rearrangement links TRBV6-1 to TRBJ2-3; a possible D gene is TRBD1 (5 bases). The V and J ends lost 2 bases and 11 bases respectively, with 14 bases between them. Germline loops: CDR1 MNHNS, CDR2 SASEGT. This CDR3 region has 13 residues. CDR3 region: CASSERQGVQQYF. CDR3 coding DNA: TGTGCCAGCAGTGAAAGGCAGGGTGTTCAGCAGTATTTT.

This clone was detected a few times. The V call is TRBV9, the J call TRBJ2-7, with 8 bases lining up with TRBD1. J gave up 3 bases and V 3 bases, and 8 bases lay outside the gene matches. CDR1 and CDR2 from the germline V gene are SGDLS and YYNGEE. The CDR3 covers 15 residues. CDR3 coding DNA: TGTGCCAGCAGCGCGCAGGGGGCTGGCGACTACGAGCAGTACTTC. This gives the protein CASSAQGAGDYEQYF.

The chain is built from TRBV7-2 and TRBJ2-2; 9 bases map to TRBD2. The V gene's germline CDR1 is SGHTA and CDR2 FQGNSA. The CDR3 sequence is 18 residues long. V dropped 4 bases and J dropped 2; count of bases not matched to a gene: 11. The CDR3 protein is CASSSPATSGPNTGELFF. CDR3 sequence (DNA): TGTGCCAGCAGCTCCCCTGCTACTAGCGGGCCAAACACCGGGGAGCTGTTTTTT. The entire variable domain, with the rest obtained from reference TRBV7-2 and TRBJ2-2, is as follows: GAGVSQSPSNKVTEKGKDVELRCDPISGHTALYWYRQSLGQGLEFLIYFQGNSAPDKSGLPSDRFSAERTGGSVSTLTIQRTQQEDSAVYLCASSSPATSGPNTGELFFGEGSRLTVL.

The genes are TRBV7-7 and TRBJ2-1, with 10 bases fitting TRBD2. V was pared by 5 bases and J by 6 bases, with 7 bases of the junction left unmatched. Germline-derived CDR1 and CDR2 are SSHAT and FNYEAQ (reference sequence). This CDR3 is built from 15 residues. CDR3 region: CASSPLAGAFNEQFF. Written as DNA, the CDR3 is TGTGCCAGCAGCCCGCTAGCGGGGGCCTTCAATGAGCAGTTCTTC.

In its sample, this clone was seen a few times. V and J are TRBV10-3 and TRBJ2-3; 7 nucleotides line up with TRBD1. V was clipped by 0 bases and J by 6 bases; unmatched bases: 3. The CDR3 is 14 amino acids. Germline V gives CDR1 ENHRY, CDR2 SYGVKD. CDR3 sequence reads: CAISESTRGDTQYF. As DNA, the CDR3 is TGTGCCATCAGTGAGTCCACCAGGGGGGATACGCAGTATTTT.

This clone was observed a handful of times. The V gene is TRBV29-1, the J gene TRBJ1-2; 9 bases fit TRBD1. V gave up 6 bases and J gave up 8 bases; unmatched junction bases: 13. CDR3 length equals 14 residues. CDR1 is SQVTM, CDR2 ANQGSEA, per germline. The CDR3 DNA sequence: TGCAGCGTCCAACAGGGGGCTGGTGGTGTAGGCTACACCTTC. It codes for CSVQQGAGGVGYTF. The complete variable domain, with remaining parts taken from reference TRBV29-1 and TRBJ1-2, reads SAVISQKPSRDICQRGTSLTIQCQVDSQVTMMFWYRQQPGQSLTLIATANQGSEATYESGFVIDKFPISRPNLTFSTLTVSNMSPEDSSIYLCSVQQGAGGVGYTFGSGTRLTVV.

This clone has ten or more counts. This chain connects TRBV2 to TRBJ2-3, with a tentative D call TRBD1 (5 bases). V shed 8 bases and J shed 2 bases, with 14 bases lying between them. The CDR3 contains 14 residues. The germline V gene has CDR1 SNHLY and CDR2 FYNNEI. CDR3 DNA: TGTGCCAGCGGTGGGGCTACCGCCACAGATACGCAGTATTTT. Translated, it gives CASGGATATDTQYF.

This clone has a count of ten or more. CDR3 sequence (DNA): TGTGCCAGCAGCTCCTACAGGGGCGAACAGGGCCAAGAGACCCAGTACTTC. It is translated as CASSSYRGEQGQETQYF. The rearrangement links TRBV7-9 to TRBJ2-5, with 7 nucleotides matching TRBD1. There are 17 residues in the CDR3. V dropped 4 bases and J dropped 1; count of bases not matched to a gene: 12. The germline V gene encodes CDR1 SEHNR and CDR2 FQNEAQ (reference sequence).